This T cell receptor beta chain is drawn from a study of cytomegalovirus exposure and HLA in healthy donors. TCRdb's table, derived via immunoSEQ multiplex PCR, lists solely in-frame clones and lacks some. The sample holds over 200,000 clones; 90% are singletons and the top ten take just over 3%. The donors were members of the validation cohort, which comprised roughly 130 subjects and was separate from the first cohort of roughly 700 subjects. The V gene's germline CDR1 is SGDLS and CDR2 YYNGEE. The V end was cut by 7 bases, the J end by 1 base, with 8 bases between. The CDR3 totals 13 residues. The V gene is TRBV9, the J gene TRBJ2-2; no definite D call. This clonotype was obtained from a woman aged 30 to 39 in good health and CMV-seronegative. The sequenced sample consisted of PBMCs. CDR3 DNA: TGTGCCAGCCGAAGGGAGAACACCGGGGAGCTGTTTTTT. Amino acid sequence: CASRRENTGELFF.